Shown below are 7 T cell receptor beta chains from a single sample sequenced in a study of cytomegalovirus exposure and HLA in healthy donors. The primer mix had 60 Vbeta and 13 Jbeta primers. The method was immunoSEQ multiplex PCR; TCRdb's version includes in-frame clones alone and lacks a portion of them. There are 30,000 to 35,000 clones in the sample, with more than 3% held by the top ten. The sequencing input was PBMCs. The receptors were sampled from a woman between 40 and 50 years old in good health and CMV-seropositive.

The chain has TRBV7-9 and TRBJ2-7, with D possibly being TRBD2 (5 bases). The V end was cut by 0 bases, the J end by 6 bases, with 9 bases between. The CDR3 extends over 13 amino acids. The germline V gene has CDR1 SEHNR and CDR2 FQNEAQ (reference sequence). Here the CDR3 reads CASSLAGVGEQYF. The DNA of the CDR3 is TGTGCCAGCAGCTTAGCGGGAGTGGGCGAGCAGTACTTC.

The chain recombines TRBV5-6 with TRBJ2-5; TRBD1 matches at 7 bases. Losses at the gene ends were 6 bases for V and 7 bases for J; bases not matched to a gene: 9. This CDR3 is 13 amino acids long. Germline CDR1 reads SGHDT; CDR2 reads YYEEEE. The CDR3 sequence: CASTRDRAGTQYF. The CDR3 DNA sequence: TGTGCCAGCACCAGAGACAGGGCTGGGACCCAGTACTTC.

The chain joins TRBV5-1 to TRBJ1-5, with TRBD1 as a possible D gene (5 bases). From germline, CDR1 is SGHRS and CDR2 YFSETQ. Trimming shortened V by 1 base and J by 0 bases, and 8 bases separated the two germline ends. The CDR3 extends over 15 amino acids. The CDR3 spells CASSLFGGSNQPQHF. The CDR3, as DNA: TGCGCCAGCAGCTTGTTCGGGGGTAGCAATCAGCCCCAGCATTTT.

This rearrangement joins TRBV29-1 to TRBJ2-7; no definite D call. The ends were cut back, 5 bases at V and 5 bases at J, with 16 bases in the middle. Germline assignment: CDR1 SQVTM and CDR2 ANQGSEA. CDR3 size: 13 residues. CDR3 in DNA: TGCAGCGTTCCGGCGGAAAACTCTAACGAGCAGTACTTC. Its protein is CSVPAENSNEQYF.

The rearrangement links TRBV18 to TRBJ2-7, with D possibly matching TRBD1 (6 bases). This CDR3 has 16 amino acids. Germline assignment: CDR1 KGHSH and CDR2 LQKENI. The germline V and J ends were trimmed by 0 bases and 1 base, with 13 bases remaining between them. This CDR3 reads CASSPPVQGRSYEQYF. The DNA for the CDR3 is TGTGCCAGCTCACCACCGGTACAGGGTCGGTCCTACGAGCAGTACTTC.

The V and J genes are TRBV14 and TRBJ2-7; D not resolved. The CDR3 has 11 residues. Germline V gene data show CDR1 as SGHDN and CDR2 as FVKESK. V was trimmed by 4 bases and J by 2 bases, leaving 3 bases between them. The CDR3 coding sequence is TGTGCCAGCAGCCTCACCTACGAGCAGTACTTC. Its protein product is CASSLTYEQYF. The variable domain in full, completed from reference TRBV14 and TRBJ2-7, reads EAGVTQFPSHSVIEKGQTVTLRCDPISGHDNLYWYRRVMGKEIKFLLHFVKESKQDESGMPNNRFLAERTGGTYSTLKVQPAELEDSGVYFCASSLTYEQYFGPGTRLTVT.

The chain is built from TRBV4-2 and TRBJ2-3; D call uncertain. Germline assignment: CDR1 LGHNA and CDR2 YNFKEQ. V was clipped by 0 bases and J by 4 bases, with 5 bases between them. The CDR3 has 13 residues. The CDR3 nucleotides are TGTGCCAGCAGCCAAGATGTCGCAGATACGCAGTATTTT. It yields the protein CASSQDVADTQYF.